This is a list of T cell receptor beta chains from one sample in a study of blood T cell repertoires in COVID-19. Only in-frame clones appear in the TCRdb table, and some are missing; sequencing was by immunoSEQ multiplex PCR. The sample lists 250,000 to 300,000 clones; less than 90% were seen once. The sample consisted of peripheral blood. Receptor source: a man in his sixties who had recovered from COVID-19. The CDR3 runs from the conserved cysteine through the conserved F or W. The D gene is left open where the match is weak. Only some rows state a clone size, as once, few, many or a class for expanded clones.

NA	TRBV15	TRBJ2-7	NA	TGTGCCACCAGCACACGACAGCCCGAGCAGTACTTC	CATSTRQPEQYF
once	TRBV28	TRBJ2-7	NA	TGTGCCAGCAGTACTACAGGGTTCGGCGAGCAGTACTTC	CASSTTGFGEQYF
NA	TRBV7-9	TRBJ1-4	TRBD1	TGTGCCAGCAGATCTACCGGGACAGGGCGTGAAAAACTGTTTTTT	CASRSTGTGREKLFF
NA	TRBV14	TRBJ1-2	NA	TGTGCCAGCAGCCGACAGACAGCTTCCGGCTATGGCTACACCTTC	CASSRQTASGYGYTF
NA	TRBV28	TRBJ1-2	TRBD1	TGTGCCAGCAGCCCAGGGGGATCAGATGGCTACACCTTC	CASSPGGSDGYTF
NA	TRBV3-1/TRBV3-2	TRBJ1-2	NA	TGTGCCAGCAGCCAAGACCCCGCGAACTGGGGCTCCCTCCACTTC	CASSQDPANWGSLHF
NA	TRBV19	TRBJ2-2	NA	TGTGCCAGTAGTATAGTCAGGGTTTTAACTTCGGGCACCGGGGAGCTGTTTTTT	CASSIVRVLTSGTGELFF
NA	TRBV10-2	TRBJ2-1	TRBD2	TGCGCCAGTCAACTAGCGGGAGGGCCTGGTGAGCAGTTCTTC	CASQLAGGPGEQFF
NA	TRBV9	TRBJ2-1	TRBD2	TGTGCCACCGGGAGGGAGTCCTACAATGAGCAGTTCTTC	CATGRESYNEQFF
NA	TRBV29-1	TRBJ1-3	NA	TGCAGCGTGGAGGGCCGAGGAATCTCTGGAAACACCATATATTTT	CSVEGRGISGNTIYF
NA	TRBV7-3	TRBJ2-5	TRBD1	TGTGCCAGCAGCCGGGGACAGAGAGAGACCCAGTACTTC	CASSRGQRETQYF
NA	TRBV5-1	TRBJ1-4	NA	TGCGCCAGCAGCATACAGGGTGCTAATGAAAAACTGTTTTTT	CASSIQGANEKLFF
NA	TRBV30	TRBJ2-1	TRBD2	TGTGCCTGGAGGTCTCGGACTAGCGGGAGGGCCGGTCGTAGTGAGCAGTTCTTC	CAWRSRTSGRAGRSEQFF
NA	TRBV6-5	TRBJ2-5	NA	TGTGCCAGCAGTTACTCTGACAGCGAGGAGACCCAGTACTTC	CASSYSDSEETQYF
NA	TRBV2	TRBJ1-4	TRBD1	TGTGCCAGCAGTTTACAGGGGTCTAATGAAAAACTGTTTTTT	CASSLQGSNEKLFF
NA	TRBV3-1/TRBV3-2	TRBJ2-2	NA	TGTGCCAGCAGCCAAGTTCGCCTGGGCGCAGACACCGGGGAGCTGTTTTTT	CASSQVRLGADTGELFF
NA	TRBV6-5	TRBJ2-1	NA	TGTGCCAGCAGGTGGGGGCCTTCCTACAATGAGCAGTTCTTC	CASRWGPSYNEQFF
NA	TRBV3-1/TRBV3-2	TRBJ2-5	TRBD1	TGTGCCAGCAGCCGAGACAGGGCCGAGACCCAGTACTTC	CASSRDRAETQYF
once	TRBV6-6	TRBJ1-1	NA	TGTGCCAGCAGCACAATGATGACAGTCAACACTGAAGCTTTCTTT	CASSTMMTVNTEAFF
NA	TRBV19	TRBJ1-6	NA	TGTGCCAGTAGTATCGCCCGGTCGGGGAATTCACCCCTCCACTTT	CASSIARSGNSPLHF
NA	TRBV3-1/TRBV3-2	TRBJ1-2	TRBD1	TGTGCCAGCAGCCCAGGGGGGACTGTGGGCTACACCTTC	CASSPGGTVGYTF
NA	TRBV5-1	TRBJ2-1	NA	TGCGCCAGCAGCTTGATGTGGGGGGGCGACAATGAGCAGTTCTTC	CASSLMWGGDNEQFF
NA	TRBV30	TRBJ2-1	NA	TGTGCCTGGAGTATCCAGGGAACTTCGTTCTTC	CAWSIQGTSFF
NA	TRBV30	TRBJ2-1	TRBD2	TGTGCCTGTGCGGGGCTAGCGGACAATGAGCAGTTCTTC	CACAGLADNEQFF
few	TRBV5-4	TRBJ2-7	NA	TGTGCCAGCCACGACATGAAGCGGGCCTCCTACGAGCAGTACTTC	CASHDMKRASYEQYF
NA	TRBV19	TRBJ1-5	TRBD1	TGTGCCAGTCGTTACGACAGGGGACCCAATCAGCCCCAGCATTTT	CASRYDRGPNQPQHF
NA	TRBV7-8	TRBJ2-7	TRBD1	TGTGCCAGCAGCCGACAGGGCGACTACGAGCAGTACTTC	CASSRQGDYEQYF
NA	TRBV7-2	TRBJ2-1	TRBD2	TGTGCCAGCAGCCCCCGGCGGGAGCGGGAGCTCTTCTTC	CASSPRRERELFF
NA	TRBV5-1	TRBJ2-3	TRBD2	TGCGCCAGCAGCGAGGACACTAGCGGGAGCGCAGATACGCAGTATTTT	CASSEDTSGSADTQYF
NA	TRBV6-5	TRBJ2-3	TRBD1	TGTGCCAGCCGGACAGGGAGCACAGATACGCAGTATTTT	CASRTGSTDTQYF
once	TRBV5-1	TRBJ2-1	TRBD2	TGCGCCAGCAACGATAAAGCGGGAGCCGACAATGAGCAGTTCTTC	CASNDKAGADNEQFF
NA	TRBV5-5	TRBJ1-3	NA	TGTGCCAGCAGCTATATGGGAGGACACTCTGGAAACACCATATATTTT	CASSYMGGHSGNTIYF
NA	TRBV27	TRBJ1-2	TRBD1	TGTGCCAGCAGTTTATACGGGACAGGGGGCAACTATGGCTACACCTTC	CASSLYGTGGNYGYTF
NA	TRBV27	TRBJ1-1	TRBD1	TGTGCCAGCAGCCCGGGGACAGTTATTAGCACTGAAGCTTTCTTT	CASSPGTVISTEAFF
NA	TRBV3-1/TRBV3-2	TRBJ1-3	NA	TGTGCCAGCAGCCAAGCGGGGACAACTGGAAACACCATATATTTT	CASSQAGTTGNTIYF
NA	TRBV19	TRBJ2-1	NA	TGTGCCAGTAGTCCTAGTTCTGACTACAATGAGCAGTTCTTC	CASSPSSDYNEQFF
NA	TRBV18	TRBJ1-2	TRBD1	TGTGCCAGCTCACCCGAGGACAGGCGCAACTATGGCTACACCTTC	CASSPEDRRNYGYTF
once	TRBV2	TRBJ1-1	NA	TGTGCCAGCAGTGGCGGGGGCCCCCTTGAAGCTTTCTTT	CASSGGGPLEAFF
NA	TRBV19	TRBJ2-6	NA	TGTGCCAGTAGTATCGTCGGAGGGTTTGGCTCTGGGGCCAACGTCCTGACTTTC	CASSIVGGFGSGANVLTF
NA	TRBV29-1	TRBJ2-2	NA	TGCAGCGTCCGGGTGTACCTCGGGGAGCTGTTTTTT	CSVRVYLGELFF
NA	TRBV29-1	TRBJ2-2	NA	TGCAGCGTTGCGACAGGACTGAACACCGGGGAGCTGTTTTTT	CSVATGLNTGELFF
NA	TRBV30	TRBJ1-4	TRBD1	TGTGCCTGGAGTGTAAGCAGGGGGCGTGTAAAACTGTTTTTT	CAWSVSRGRVKLFF
NA	TRBV6-2/TRBV6-3	TRBJ1-5	TRBD1	TGTGCCAGCAGTTGGGGGACAGGGGGCGCCCCAAAGCCCCAGCATTTT	CASSWGTGGAPKPQHF
NA	TRBV10-2	TRBJ1-1	NA	TGCGCCAGCGGACCCCAGGGAGGTTGGGCTGAAGCTTTCTTT	CASGPQGGWAEAFF
NA	TRBV4-1	TRBJ2-6	TRBD1	TGCGCCAGCAGACCCGTGACAGGGGGTACTGGGGCCAACGTCCTGACTTTC	CASRPVTGGTGANVLTF
NA	TRBV5-1	TRBJ2-1	TRBD1	TGCGCCAGCAGCTTAACAACAGGGGGCTCCTACAATGAGCAGTTCTTC	CASSLTTGGSYNEQFF
NA	TRBV7-9	TRBJ1-1	TRBD1	TGTGCCAGCAGCCTCGGACAGGGAAAAGGGTACACTGAAGCTTTCTTT	CASSLGQGKGYTEAFF